The 32 T cell receptor beta chains below come from one sample, sequenced in a study of T cells in women clearing cervical HPV infection. TCRdb keeps only in-frame clones here, not all; method: immunoSEQ multiplex PCR. The repertoire shows tens of thousands of clones; the top ten hold less than 7%. The sequenced sample was blood buffy coat. These TCRs come from a woman between 18 and 70 years old with a cervical HPV16 infection that either progressed to CIN3+ or cleared (not recorded which).

Details on this clone: Read coverage stops 3 residues before the CDR3 terminus; the germline J gene supplies the remainder. V usage is TRBV4-2 and J usage is TRBJ2-3; a weak D match, TRBD1 (6 bases). Germline V gives CDR1 LGHNA, CDR2 YNFKEQ. The CDR3 runs 14 residues. Deletions cut 6 bases from V and 4 bases from J, with 14 bases between. CDR3 bases read: TGTGCCAGCAGTTCCGGTGGGGGCTCAGATACG. Its translation: CASSSGGGSDT. The CDR3, in full, reads CASSSGGGSDTQYF.

Notes on this clone: The read is 3 residues too short to cover the CDR3 end, so that end is filled in from the germline J gene. The rearrangement joins TRBV19 to TRBJ1-1; 7 bases are a match to TRBD1. This CDR3 contains 15 residues. V lost 5 bases to trimming and J lost 4 bases; unmatched junction nucleotides: 10. Germline V gene data show CDR1 as LNHDA and CDR2 as SQIVND (reference sequence). The sequenced part of the CDR3 DNA is TGTGCCAGTAGTTCTCCACTCCAGGGGGTCACTGAA. Amino acid sequence: CASSSPLQGVTE. The CDR3 reads in full as CASSSPLQGVTEAFF.

Turning to this clone: Sequencing ends 3 residues short of the CDR3 end; the germline J gene provides the rest. The chain has TRBV7-3 and TRBJ2-2; a possible D gene is TRBD1 (5 bases). The V end lost 1 base, the J end lost 4 bases, and 13 bases lay between the germline ends. From germline, CDR1 is SGHTA and CDR2 FQGTGA. The CDR3 has 16 residues. CDR3 bases read: TGTGCCAGCAGCTTAAACGGCCCGCAGGGCACCGGGGAG. Translating gives CASSLNGPQGTGE. The full CDR3 reads CASSLNGPQGTGELFF.

As regards this clone: The sequenced fragment ends 3 residues before the CDR3 boundary, so the rest is inferred from the germline J gene. The chain has TRBV5-5 and TRBJ2-7; TRBD1 matches at 7 bases. Germline V CDR1 and CDR2: SGHKS, YYEKEE (reference sequence). V shed 0 bases, J shed 0 bases, and the junction held 3 bases outside the gene matches. This CDR3 contains 15 residues. CDR3 DNA, as far as it was read: TGTGCCAGCAGCTTGGTAGGGGGCGACTCCTACGAG. This gives the protein CASSLVGGDSYE. The entire CDR3 sequence reads CASSLVGGDSYEQYF.

On this clone: The CDR3 end falls 3 residues outside the read, so it is completed with the germline J gene. The rearrangement uses TRBV6-1 and TRBJ2-5, with 7 bases aligning to TRBD1. V lost 0 bases, J lost 5 bases, and 6 bases stayed unmatched. CDR1 and CDR2 from the germline V gene are MNHNS and SASEGT. The CDR3 extends over 15 amino acids. The sequenced CDR3 bases are TGTGCCAGCAGTGAAGCCGACAGGGATGGCGAGACC. Encoded protein: CASSEADRDGET. From start to end, the CDR3 is CASSEADRDGETQYF.

Note on this clone: The DNA ends 3 residues before the CDR3 does, and the rest of the CDR3 is filled in from the germline J gene. The V and J genes are TRBV5-4 and TRBJ2-5; no reliable D call. Germline values: CDR1 SGHNT, CDR2 YYREEE (reference sequence). Trimming stripped 3 bases from V and 3 bases from J, with 18 bases between. The CDR3 totals 16 residues. The CDR3 reads CASSSPAASGEETQYF. CDR3 DNA, as far as it was read: TGTGCCAGCAGCTCCCCGGCGGCGTCGGGTGAAGAGACC. Full variable domain (missing parts from reference TRBV5-4 and TRBJ2-5): ETGVTQSPTHLIKTRGQQVTLRCSSQSGHNTVSWYQQALGQGPQFIFQYYREEENGRGNFPPRFSGLQFPNYSSELNVNALELDDSALYLCASSSPAASGEETQYFGPGTRLLVL.

CDR3 bases read: TGCGCCAGCAGCTTCGTCGGAGGGGTGGGTAGAAACACC. Translated: CASSFVGGVGRNT. Given in full, the CDR3 is CASSFVGGVGRNTIYF. The chain has TRBV5-1 and TRBJ1-3; D may be TRBD1 (5 bases). The read comes to an end 3 residues before the CDR3 does, leaving the germline J gene to fill in the end. Germline CDR1 reads SGHRS; CDR2 reads YFSETQ. The CDR3 loop spans 16 amino acids. Trimming removed 2 bases from V and 5 bases from J, with 17 bases in between. Drawing the rest from reference TRBV5-1 and TRBJ1-3, the complete variable domain is KAGVTQTPRYLIKTRGQQVTLSCSPISGHRSVSWYQQTPGQGLQFLFEYFSETQRNKGNFPGRFSGRQFSNSRSEMNVSTLELGDSALYLCASSFVGGVGRNTIYFGEGSWLTVV.

Note on this clone: The observed sequence ends 3 residues before the CDR3 terminus, with the missing tail filled in from the germline J gene. V is TRBV7-6 and J is TRBJ2-7, with 8 bases identical to TRBD2. The CDR3 runs to 15 residues. The germline V gene has CDR1 SGHVS and CDR2 FNYEAQ. Losses at the gene ends were 3 bases for V and 4 bases for J; bases not matched to a gene: 8. CDR3 DNA, as far as it was read: TGTGCCAGCAGCTTGGGAGGACTAGCAGATTACGAG. As protein: CASSLGGLADYE. The complete CDR3 protein is CASSLGGLADYEQYF.

On this clone: Coverage ceases 3 residues before the CDR3 finishes, and the germline J gene fills in the end. V gene TRBV6-1 combines with J gene TRBJ1-6, with a weak D call TRBD1 (5 bases). This CDR3 contains 15 residues. Trimming left V 4 bases short and J 12 bases short, with 19 bases between. Germline V gene sequence: CDR1 MNHNS, CDR2 SASEGT. The CDR3 reads CASSVSPVEGQPLHF. Partial CDR3 DNA: TGTGCCAGCAGTGTAAGCCCCGTGGAGGGGCAACCC.

With regard to this clone: The read stops 3 residues short of the end of the CDR3; the missing end is completed from the germline J gene. The V gene is TRBV6-1, the J gene TRBJ2-7; D is unclear. Per germline, CDR1 MNHNS and CDR2 SASEGT. The CDR3 consists of 15 residues. The V gene lost 5 bases and the J gene lost 6 bases, with 20 bases spanning the gap. CDR3 bases read: TGTGCCAGCAGTCAAGAGGTAGCATTATCAAGCGAG. Protein: CASSQEVALSSE. The whole CDR3 sequence is CASSQEVALSSEQYF.

Remarks on this clone: The read terminates 3 residues before the CDR3 end, so the remaining end is supplied by the germline J gene. This sequence joins TRBV16 and TRBJ1-5, with no clear D. The CDR3 loop spans 14 amino acids. Germline-derived CDR1 and CDR2 are KGHSY and FQNENV. V was trimmed by 0 bases and J by 4 bases, leaving 7 bases between them. CDR3 bases read: TGTGCCAGCAGCCAATCGGCGGGGAATCAGCCC. It translates to CASSQSAGNQP. The whole CDR3 protein is CASSQSAGNQPQHF.

Note on this clone: Mismatch with germline at one junction end may stem from a read error. Read coverage stops 3 residues before the CDR3 terminus; the germline J gene supplies the remainder. This sample includes further DNA sequences coding for the same CDR3. The J gene is TRBJ1-3, the V gene TRBV19, with D possibly matching TRBD1 (5 bases). This CDR3 spans 17 amino acids. Germline CDR1 reads LNHDA; CDR2 reads SQIVND (reference sequence). The CDR3 region is CASSPAGLAVSGNTIYF. The covered CDR3 bases are TGTGCCAGTAGTCCAGCAGGGTTGGCCGTCTCTGGAAACACA.

Regarding this clone: Sequencing ends 3 residues short of the CDR3 end; the germline J gene provides the rest. The chain employs TRBV2 and TRBJ2-7; the match to TRBD2 covers 7 bases. V lost 3 bases, J lost 3 bases, and 5 bases stayed unmatched. In germline, CDR1 is SNHLY, CDR2 FYNNEI. CDR3 length: 14 residues. CDR3 DNA, as far as it was read: TGTGCCAGCAGTGAGGGGGGGAGGGGCTACGAG. Translation: CASSEGGRGYE. The entire CDR3 reads CASSEGGRGYEQYF.

CDR3 in amino acids: CASSWGSVGNTIYF. The covered CDR3 bases are TGTGCCAGCAGCTGGGGCTCAGTGGGAAACACC. The chain uses TRBV11-2 and TRBJ1-3; D may be TRBD1 (5 bases). The read terminates 3 residues ahead of where the CDR3 ends, so the germline J gene completes it. CDR3 length: 14 amino acids. The germline CDR1 and CDR2 sequences are SGHAT and FQNNGV. Trimming pared 4 bases from V and 4 bases from J, leaving 11 bases between.

With respect to this clone: The read finishes 3 residues shy of the CDR3 end, and the germline J gene is used to complete it. The gene calls are TRBV7-9 and TRBJ1-2, with TRBD1 as a possible D gene (6 bases). CDR3 length: 13 residues. Germline lookup yields CDR1 SEHNR and CDR2 FQNEAQ (reference sequence). The CDR3 bases that were read are TGTGCCAGCAGCTTGCAGGGGAACTACGAC. It specifies CASSLQGNYD. The entire CDR3 protein is CASSLQGNYDYTF.

Details on this clone: The missing CDR3 end, 3 residues past where the read stops, is filled in from the germline J gene. V gene TRBV5-1 combines with J gene TRBJ1-2; D is uncertain. Per the germline V gene, CDR1 is SGHRS and CDR2 is YFSETQ. The length of the CDR3 is 10 residues. The DNA read from the CDR3 is TGCGCCAGCAGTCTGAGGGGC. Translated: CASSLRG. In full, the CDR3 is CASSLRGYTF.

The CDR3 loop reads CSVREGGSYNEQFF. The covered CDR3 bases are TGCAGCGTCCGGGAGGGGGGGTCCTACAATGAG. The chain is built from TRBV29-1 and TRBJ2-1; 8 bases line up with TRBD2. The read gets to within 3 residues of the CDR3 end, and the germline J gene fills in the rest. V lost 6 bases to trimming and J lost 1 base; unmatched junction nucleotides: 5. CDR1 is SQVTM and CDR2 is ANQGSEA in the germline V gene. The CDR3 has 14 amino acids.

Remarks on this clone: The read comes to an end 3 residues before the CDR3 does, leaving the germline J gene to fill in the end. The chain recombines TRBV5-1 with TRBJ2-2; 7 nucleotides agree with TRBD1. The CDR3 spans 15 residues. Germline loops: CDR1 SGHRS, CDR2 YFSETQ. The DNA read from the CDR3 is TGCGCCAGCAGGCTCGGACAGGACCTTAATGAAAAG. Translating gives CASRLGQDLNEK. The entire CDR3 protein is CASRLGQDLNEKLFF.

With respect to this clone: Read data end 3 residues before the CDR3 end; the end is taken from the germline J gene. V and J are TRBV20-1 and TRBJ2-5; unclear D gene. Per germline, CDR1 DFQATT and CDR2 SNEGSKA (reference sequence). The CDR3 contains 14 residues. Trimming removed 0 bases from V and 2 bases from J, with 10 bases in between. The CDR3 is CSAREAGFQETQYF. CDR3 bases read: TGCAGTGCTAGAGAGGCAGGCTTTCAAGAGACC.

A word on this clone: Coverage ceases 3 residues before the CDR3 finishes, and the germline J gene fills in the end. The gene calls are TRBV30 and TRBJ2-5; the D is unclear. The germline V and J ends were trimmed by 0 bases and 7 bases, with 6 bases remaining between them. Germline-derived CDR1 and CDR2 are GTSNPN and SVGIG (reference sequence). CDR3 length: 11 residues. Partial CDR3 DNA: TGTGCCTGGAGTGTTTCATGGACC. This encodes CAWSVSWT. The full CDR3 protein reads CAWSVSWTQYF.

About this clone itself: The sequenced fragment ends 3 residues before the CDR3 boundary, so the rest is inferred from the germline J gene. The V call is TRBV5-6, the J call TRBJ2-7; 7 positions agree with TRBD1. This CDR3 comprises 15 residues. The J segment lost 2 bases and the V segment lost 0 bases, leaving 5 bases of the junction unmatched. CDR1 and CDR2 (germline): SGHDT, YYEEEE. Incomplete CDR3 DNA: TGTGCCAGCAGCTTGGGGACAGGTCTCACCTACGAG. Translated, it gives CASSLGTGLTYE. The entire CDR3 protein is CASSLGTGLTYEQYF.

On this clone: Sequencing ends 3 residues short of the CDR3 end; the germline J gene provides the rest. This chain uses TRBV5-1 with TRBJ2-3; D uncertain. The CDR3 runs 15 residues. CDR1 is SGHRS and CDR2 is YFSETQ in the germline V gene. V was cut by 0 bases and J by 0 bases, with 8 bases left in between. The CDR3 bases that were read are TGCGCCAGCAGCTTGGAGAACTATAGCACAGATACG. Translated, it gives CASSLENYSTDT. The full CDR3 reads CASSLENYSTDTQYF. The full variable domain, rest sourced from reference TRBV5-1 and TRBJ2-3, is KAGVTQTPRYLIKTRGQQVTLSCSPISGHRSVSWYQQTPGQGLQFLFEYFSETQRNKGNFPGRFSGRQFSNSRSEMNVSTLELGDSALYLCASSLENYSTDTQYFGPGTRLTVL.

Points on this clone: The read ends 3 residues early relative to the CDR3; the germline J gene fills the gap. V is TRBV5-4 and J is TRBJ2-1, with 7 bases that match TRBD2. The CDR3 runs to 15 residues. V lost 4 bases and J lost 4; bases outside the gene matches: 8. Germline V gene lookup returns CDR1 SGHNT and CDR2 YYREEE (reference sequence). CDR3: CASSPTRGGYNEQFF. The part of the CDR3 DNA that was read is TGTGCCAGCAGCCCCACTCGCGGGGGATACAATGAG.

Notes on this clone: The missing CDR3 end, 3 residues past where the read stops, is filled in from the germline J gene. The chain carries TRBV2 and TRBJ1-2, with 8 bases fitting TRBD1. The CDR3 contains 16 residues. With 3 bases clipped from V and 7 bases from J, the junction kept 13 bases outside the gene matches. The germline gives CDR1 SNHLY, CDR2 FYNNEI. The CDR3 sequence is CASSEDRVLVPAGYTF. The CDR3 bases that were read are TGTGCCAGCAGTGAGGACAGGGTACTGGTACCGGCTGGC.

The part of the CDR3 DNA that was read is TGCGCCAGCAGCCAAGGGTCGTCGGTAACTGAA. Its translation: CASSQGSSVTE. The entire CDR3 reads CASSQGSSVTEAFF. The V and J genes are TRBV4-1 and TRBJ1-1; D gene unclear. The CDR3 goes on 3 residues after the read ends, and that part is filled in from the germline J gene. Deletions cut 1 base from V and 5 bases from J, with 11 bases between. This CDR3 is built from 14 residues. Germline loops: CDR1 MGHRA, CDR2 YSYEKL.

Comments on this clone: The read finishes 3 residues shy of the CDR3 end, and the germline J gene is used to complete it. This rearrangement joins TRBV19 to TRBJ2-4; 8 positions match TRBD1. This CDR3 comprises 12 residues. Germline V gene sequence: CDR1 LNHDA, CDR2 SQIVND (reference sequence). The CDR3 loop reads CASSQGAKGQYF. Partial CDR3 DNA: TGTGCCAGTAGTCAGGGGGCAAAAGGT. Looking up the rest from reference TRBV19 and TRBJ2-4 gives the full variable domain: DGGITQSPKYLFRKEGQNVTLSCEQNLNHDAMYWYRQDPGQGLRLIYYSQIVNDFQKGDIAEGYSVSREKKESFPLTVTSAQKNPTAFYLCASSQGAKGQYFGAGTRLSVL.

With respect to this clone: The read is 3 residues too short to cover the CDR3 end, so that end is filled in from the germline J gene. The gene calls are TRBV20-1 and TRBJ2-7; D not certain. Germline assignment: CDR1 DFQATT and CDR2 SNEGSKA (reference sequence). The CDR3 is 11 residues long. Trimming took 0 bases from V and 4 from J, leaving 4 bases between them. CDR3 DNA, as far as it was read: TGCAGTGCTAGAGAAGGGTACGAG. Its translation is CSAREGYE. The CDR3 in full is CSAREGYEQYF.

Regarding this clone: The read stops 3 residues short of the end of the CDR3; the missing end is completed from the germline J gene. V usage is TRBV30 and J usage is TRBJ2-3, with a tentative D call TRBD2 (6 bases). The germline V gene has CDR1 GTSNPN and CDR2 SVGIG (reference sequence). V lost 8 bases and J 2 bases, leaving 14 bases between the germline ends. The CDR3 contains 13 residues. The CDR3 bases that were read are TGTGCCCTAACTAGCAGCTACACAGATACG. Its translation is CALTSSYTDT. The entire CDR3 sequence reads CALTSSYTDTQYF.

Concerning this clone itself: The read comes to an end 3 residues before the CDR3 does, leaving the germline J gene to fill in the end. The rearrangement links TRBV19 to TRBJ1-5; unclear D gene. The V gene's germline CDR1 is LNHDA and CDR2 SQIVND (reference sequence). The CDR3 contains 16 residues. Trimming took 7 bases from V and 2 from J, leaving 18 bases between them. The CDR3 loop reads CASKASGFSGNQPQHF. CDR3 bases read: TGTGCCAGTAAGGCATCAGGCTTTAGCGGCAATCAGCCC.

In the case of this clone: The CDR3 extends 3 residues past the end of the read, so its final part is completed from the germline J gene. The chain combines TRBV7-9 with TRBJ2-7, with 7 bases fitting TRBD2. Germline lookup yields CDR1 SEHNR and CDR2 FQNEAQ (reference sequence). The CDR3 length is 14 residues. Losses at the gene ends were 6 bases for V and 3 bases for J; bases not matched to a gene: 8. Partial CDR3 DNA: TGTGCCAGCAGTCCCATGAGCGGGATCTACGAG. Translation gives CASSPMSGIYE. The whole CDR3 protein is CASSPMSGIYEQYF. The full variable domain, rest sourced from reference TRBV7-9 and TRBJ2-7, is DTGVSQNPRHKITKRGQNVTFRCDPISEHNRLYWYRQTLGQGPEFLTYFQNEAQLEKSRLLSDRFSAERPKGSFSTLEIQRTEQGDSAMYLCASSPMSGIYEQYFGPGTRLTVT.

Points on this clone: The CDR3 is cut off 3 residues early in the read; its end comes from the germline J gene. The genes are TRBV20-1 and TRBJ2-3; the match to TRBD2 covers 11 bases. V dropped 6 bases and J dropped 0; count of bases not matched to a gene: 8. In germline, CDR1 is DFQATT, CDR2 SNEGSKA (reference sequence). There are 16 residues in the CDR3. The DNA read from the CDR3 is TGCAGTGCCCCGAGGGCTAGCGGGGGGAGCACAGATACG. It yields the protein CSAPRASGGSTDT. The whole CDR3 sequence is CSAPRASGGSTDTQYF.

Comments on this clone: The read is 3 residues too short to cover the CDR3 end, so that end is filled in from the germline J gene. The chain recombines TRBV30 with TRBJ2-5; 10 bases match TRBD1. The CDR3 consists of 16 residues. J gave up 3 bases and V 0 bases, and 7 bases lay outside the gene matches. Per the germline V gene, CDR1 is GTSNPN and CDR2 is SVGIG (reference sequence). The CDR3 reads CAWSVNWGTGEETQYF. CDR3 DNA, as far as it was read: TGTGCCTGGAGTGTAAATTGGGGGACAGGGGAAGAGACC.